These 12 T cell receptor beta chains share one sample of origin, sequenced in a study of CD8 T cells in ankylosing spondylitis. Study-wide results and limits: A motif of 7 to 9 highly homologous TCR beta variants was seen as apparently characteristic of ankylosing spondylitis blood.

In TCRdb, the 5' RACE reads were re-called with MiXCR into one record per CDR3 protein. The table records roughly 440,000 distinct CDR3 sequences, roughly 15% of them present only once. Antigen specificity for these receptors is unknown. Sequenced: blood, either unsorted or a sorted T cell fraction (not recorded which). All receptors come from a male donor with ankylosing spondylitis.

A note on this clonotype: An end of the junction differs from the germline gene, which may be a read error. The rearrangement uses TRBV9 and TRBJ1-1; TRBD1 matches at 8 bases. The germline CDR1 and CDR2 sequences are SGDLS and YYNGEE. The length of the CDR3 is 15 residues. In nucleotides, the CDR3 is TGTGCCAGCAGCGCAGACAGGGGCATGAATACTGAAGCTTTCTTT. Its protein is CASSADRGMNTEAFF.

The J gene is TRBJ2-4, the V gene TRBV20-1; D might be TRBD1 (5 bases). This CDR3 comprises 12 residues. V lost 6 bases to trimming and J lost 2 bases, with 8 bases between them. Germline CDR1 is DFQATT and CDR2 is SNEGSKA (reference sequence). The CDR3 spells CSAGESKNIQYF. The CDR3 nucleotides read TGCAGTGCAGGGGAATCCAAAAACATTCAGTACTTC.

This clonotype turned up a few times. The V and J genes are TRBV15 and TRBJ2-7; no firm D call. This CDR3 spans 16 amino acids. V was shortened by 0 bases and J by 2 bases, with 14 bases between the two germline ends. Germline V gene data show CDR1 as LNHNV and CDR2 as YYDKDF (reference sequence). The CDR3 loop is CATSRDPGTTTYEQYF. The CDR3 region has the DNA TGTGCCACCAGCAGAGATCCAGGAACTACCACCTACGAGCAGTACTTC.

This chain links TRBV12-3 or TRBV12-4 with TRBJ2-5; TRBD2 matches 9 bases. The CDR3 has 12 amino acids. V lost 8 bases and J lost 3; bases outside the gene matches: 1. The CDR3 nucleotides are TGTGCCAGCCGCGGGGGGGAAGAGACCCAGTACTTC. This codes for CASRGGEETQYF.

This clonotype was found a few times. The rearrangement uses TRBV4-1 and TRBJ2-1, with 12 bases fitting TRBD1. The germline CDR1 and CDR2 sequences are MGHRA and YSYEKL. V dropped 1 base and J dropped 6; count of bases not matched to a gene: 4. The CDR3 length is 16 residues. In nucleotides, the CDR3 is TGCGCCAGCAGCCAAGCGGGGACAGGGGGCTTCAATGAGCAGTTCTTC. Amino acids: CASSQAGTGGFNEQFF.

The sample holds one count of this clonotype. V gene TRBV5-5 combines with J gene TRBJ1-2, with D maybe TRBD1 (5 bases). This CDR3 region has 13 residues. V lost 0 bases and J lost 8, with 11 bases in between. The germline V gene has CDR1 SGHKS and CDR2 YYEKEE (reference sequence). In nucleotides, the CDR3 is TGTGCCAGCAGCTTGGAAGGGGATTGGGGCTACACCTTC. Residues: CASSLEGDWGYTF.

The genes are TRBV4-1 and TRBJ1-6, with 9 bases matching TRBD1. Germline values: CDR1 MGHRA, CDR2 YSYEKL. This CDR3 has 17 residues. With 0 bases clipped from V and 10 bases from J, the junction kept 10 bases outside the gene matches. DNA of the CDR3: TGCGCCAGCAGCCAAGATCTCCGGACAGGGGTTGGGTCACCCCTCCACTTT. This translates into CASSQDLRTGVGSPLHF.

The V call is TRBV20-1, the J call TRBJ2-3, with D uncertain. V dropped 3 bases and J dropped 4 bases, with 8 bases sitting between them. This CDR3 has 12 amino acids. Germline V gene sequence: CDR1 DFQATT, CDR2 SNEGSKA (reference sequence). CDR3 in DNA: TGCAGTGCTAGTCTAGTCCCAGATACGCAGTATTTT. This codes for CSASLVPDTQYF.

This clonotype was picked up many times. The gene calls are TRBV7-3 and TRBJ1-4; D is undetermined. Germline V lookup: CDR1 SGHTA, CDR2 FQGTGA. V lost 1 base and J 0 bases, leaving 6 bases between the germline ends. The CDR3 covers 15 residues. CDR3 in DNA: TGTGCCAGCAGCTTAAGCCCCGCAACTAATGAAAAACTGTTTTTT. The encoded protein is CASSLSPATNEKLFF.

The V call is TRBV27, the J call TRBJ1-5, with D uncertain. The V gene's germline CDR1 is MNHEY and CDR2 SMNVEV (reference sequence). V was clipped by 5 bases and J by 7 bases, with 15 bases between them. This CDR3 is built from 14 residues. CDR3 nucleotide sequence: TGTGCCAGCAGTCCGGTCGAAGGTTGGCAGCCCCAGCATTTT. Its translation: CASSPVEGWQPQHF.

At least ten counts were recorded for this clonotype. The chain carries TRBV5-1 and TRBJ2-7; a weak D match, TRBD1 (6 bases). In germline, CDR1 is SGHRS, CDR2 YFSETQ. The CDR3 is made up of 15 amino acids. The V and J ends lost 0 bases and 0 bases respectively, with 10 bases between them. DNA for the CDR3: TGCGCCAGCAGCTTGGGGACAGCTAGCTCCTACGAGCAGTACTTC. The encoded protein is CASSLGTASSYEQYF. Full variable domain (missing parts from reference TRBV5-1 and TRBJ2-7): KAGVTQTPRYLIKTRGQQVTLSCSPISGHRSVSWYQQTPGQGLQFLFEYFSETQRNKGNFPGRFSGRQFSNSRSEMNVSTLELGDSALYLCASSLGTASSYEQYFGPGTRLTVT.

This clonotype showed up just a few times. This chain links TRBV11-2 with TRBJ2-2; tentatively, D is TRBD2 (5 bases). This CDR3 region has 14 residues. V shed 5 bases and J shed 5 bases, with 12 bases lying between them. From germline, CDR1 is SGHAT and CDR2 FQNNGV. The CDR3: CASSPRGRTGELFF. The CDR3 DNA follows: TGTGCCAGCAGCCCCCGGGGTAGGACCGGGGAGCTGTTTTTT.